This T cell receptor beta chain was captured by sequencing in a study of blood T cell repertoires in COVID-19. V dropped 0 bases and J dropped 2 bases, with 16 bases sitting between them. CDR3 length equals 17 residues. The germline V gene has CDR1 MGHRA and CDR2 YSYEKL. The Seattle patients, enrolled during active infection, were followed longitudinally. This table comes from immunoSEQ multiplex PCR, and its TCRdb copy is limited to in-frame clones, with some not included. Of over 150,000 clones listed, approximately 94% are singletons. The chain has TRBV4-1 and TRBJ1-2; a possible D gene is TRBD1 (5 bases). This TCR came from a man under 40 with COVID-19, enrolled during active disease. Source material: peripheral blood. CDR3 coding DNA: TGCGCCAGCAGCCAAGATACGGTCTTGGGGGGGAACTATGGCTACACCTTC. Translation: CASSQDTVLGGNYGYTF.